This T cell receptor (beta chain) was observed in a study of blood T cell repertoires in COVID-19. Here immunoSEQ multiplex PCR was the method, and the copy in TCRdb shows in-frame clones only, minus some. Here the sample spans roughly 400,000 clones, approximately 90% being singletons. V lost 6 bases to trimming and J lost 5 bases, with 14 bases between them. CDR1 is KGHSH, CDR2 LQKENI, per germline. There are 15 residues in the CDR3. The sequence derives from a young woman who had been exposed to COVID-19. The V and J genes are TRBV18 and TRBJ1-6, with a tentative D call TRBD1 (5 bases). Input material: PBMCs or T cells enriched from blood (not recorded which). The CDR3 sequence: CASSGLDSHNSPLHF. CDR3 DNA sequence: TGTGCCAGCTCGGGTCTTGACAGTCATAATTCACCCCTCCACTTT.